This T cell receptor beta chain stems from a study of T cells in Graves' hyperthyroidism and ophthalmopathy. Study-wide points: Median prediction lead before ophthalmopathy onset was around seven months with the model.

For this clonotype: The antigen remains unidentified.

The CDR3 is 16 residues long. The V gene's germline CDR1 is SQVTM and CDR2 ANQGSEA. With 7 bases clipped from V and 1 base from J, the junction kept 13 bases outside the gene matches. Each diagnosis drew on symptoms, thyroxine, TRAb, thyroid ultrasound and orbital computed tomography findings. Using RNA transcripts as the source, TCR beta CDR3 regions were amplified. In the first-round RT-PCR of the TCR CDR3, the HTBI primer set was used. TCRdb analysed the multiplex PCR reads with MiXCR anew, one entry per CDR3 protein. The sample lists hundreds of thousands of distinct CDR3 sequences, 38% seen once, with roughly 8.3% in the top ten.

This TCR was sampled from a man between 18 and 29 years old with Graves' hyperthyroidism. V usage is TRBV29-1 and J usage is TRBJ1-1, with 9 bases that match TRBD1. Sequencing was performed on blood. CDR3 sequence reads: CSGVQGASTTNTEAFF. The CDR3 DNA follows: TGCAGCGGGGTACAGGGGGCCTCCACCACGAACACTGAAGCTTTCTTT. Variable domain in full (rest from reference TRBV29-1 and TRBJ1-1): SAVISQKPSRDICQRGTSLTIQCQVDSQVTMMFWYRQQPGQSLTLIATANQGSEATYESGFVIDKFPISRPNLTFSTLTVSNMSPEDSSIYLCSGVQGASTTNTEAFFGQGTRLTVV.